This T cell receptor beta chain was observed in a study of blood T cell repertoires in COVID-19. Study information: Whether acute or convalescent, the COVID-19 samples came from the United States, Italy and Spain.

In the study's own analysis: Reference gene primer amplification gave estimated nucleated cell counts. Using immunoSEQ multiplex PCR, the repertoire was profiled, and TCRdb retains in-frame clones only, with some absent. V and J calls and clone size follow that table, whereas D and trimming were derived from the DNA. The sample shows some 150,000 clones, roughly 90% of them seen only once. Sequencing was done on a sample of peripheral blood. The TCR sequence derives from a human donor in a cohort sampled during active COVID-19.

The CDR3 loop reads CASSLFVPSNYGYTF. The CDR3, as DNA: TGCGCCAGCAGCTTGTTCGTCCCTAGTAACTATGGCTACACCTTC. The rearrangement links TRBV5-1 to TRBJ1-2; unclear D gene. V was trimmed by 1 base and J by 1 base, leaving 11 bases between them. Germline assignment: CDR1 SGHRS and CDR2 YFSETQ. The CDR3 loop spans 15 amino acids. Full variable domain (missing parts from reference TRBV5-1 and TRBJ1-2): KAGVTQTPRYLIKTRGQQVTLSCSPISGHRSVSWYQQTPGQGLQFLFEYFSETQRNKGNFPGRFSGRQFSNSRSEMNVSTLELGDSALYLCASSLFVPSNYGYTFGSGTRLTVV.